The 2 T cell receptor beta chains below come from one sample, sequenced in a study of T cell responses to AZD1222 COVID-19 vaccine (dated by TCRdb to the early 2020s). In light of the paper, this sample's time point label describes: baseline before first vaccination. The library was produced with the immunoSEQ multiplex PCR assay. Drawn from immuneACCESS, this table holds only the in-frame rearrangements with V and J called that TCRdb kept. Clones are partly lost; checked studies trace under half to an unresolved V gene and leave the rest unexplained. For this sample there are 95,000 to 150,000 clones; around nine tenths appear just once. The leading ten clones occupy roughly 1.1% of the sample. Sequencing was performed on peripheral blood, taken on day 0 of AZD1222 vaccination. Receptors were obtained from an adult in good health.

J is TRBJ1-1 and V is TRBV19; 7 nucleotides align to TRBD1. The V gene's germline CDR1 is LNHDA and CDR2 SQIVND (reference sequence). The J segment lost 5 bases and the V segment lost 1 base, leaving 4 bases of the junction unmatched. This CDR3 is built from 14 residues. The CDR3 protein is CASSIGGGGTEAFF. In DNA, the CDR3 is TGTGCCAGTAGTATAGGAGGGGGCGGGACTGAAGCTTTCTTT. Full variable domain (rest looked up from reference TRBV19 and TRBJ1-1): DGGITQSPKYLFRKEGQNVTLSCEQNLNHDAMYWYRQDPGQGLRLIYYSQIVNDFQKGDIAEGYSVSREKKESFPLTVTSAQKNPTAFYLCASSIGGGGTEAFFGQGTRLTVV.

J is TRBJ1-4 and V is TRBV3-1 (or the pseudogene TRBV3-2); no firm D call. CDR3 length: 11 amino acids. The V end was cut by 5 bases, the J end by 5 bases, with 3 bases between. Germline-derived CDR1 and CDR2 are LGHDT and YNNKEL (reference sequence). CDR3 sequence (DNA): TGTGCCAGCAGCAACAATGAAAAACTGTTTTTT. It specifies CASSNNEKLFF.